This record covers a single T cell receptor (beta chain). CDR1 is SNHLY, CDR2 FYNNEI, per germline. V was pared by 6 bases and J by 7 bases, with 15 bases between. The CDR3 sequence is 13 residues long. Amplification started from genomic DNA. The TCR beta CDR3 region was amplified using 30 forward and 13 reverse primers. TCRdb processed the multiplex PCR reads anew with MiXCR; each CDR3 protein has one entry. This table holds more than 250,000 distinct CDR3 sequences, more than 40% found once. These data are taken from a study of type 1 and type 2 diabetes patients. This chain joins TRBV2 and TRBJ1-1; D possibly corresponds to TRBD1 (5 bases). The sequencing sample was made of peripheral blood mononuclear cells (PBMCs). This TCR was recovered from a man younger than 35 with type 2 diabetes. The CDR3 bases are TGTGCCAGCAGCCCGGGGGGGTGGGTTGAAGCTTTCTTT. Protein: CASSPGGWVEAFF.